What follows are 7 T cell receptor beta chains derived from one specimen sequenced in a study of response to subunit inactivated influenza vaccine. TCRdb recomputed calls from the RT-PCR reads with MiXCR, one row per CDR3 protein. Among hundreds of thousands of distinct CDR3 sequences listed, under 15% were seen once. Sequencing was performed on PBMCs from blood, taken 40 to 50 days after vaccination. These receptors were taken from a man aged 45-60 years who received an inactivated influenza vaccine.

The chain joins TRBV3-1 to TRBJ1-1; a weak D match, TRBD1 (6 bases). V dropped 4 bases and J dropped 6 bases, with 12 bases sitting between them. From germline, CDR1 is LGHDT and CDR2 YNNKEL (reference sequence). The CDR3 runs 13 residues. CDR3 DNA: TGTGCCAGCAGCCTGGGGGCTTTGCCTGAAGCTTTCTTT. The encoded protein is CASSLGALPEAFF.

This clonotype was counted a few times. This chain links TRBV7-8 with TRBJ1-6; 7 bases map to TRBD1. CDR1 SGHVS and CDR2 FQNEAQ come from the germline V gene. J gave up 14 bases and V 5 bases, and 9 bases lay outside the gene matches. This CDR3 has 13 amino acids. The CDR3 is CASSPQQGLSLHF. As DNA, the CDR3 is TGTGCCAGCAGCCCCCAACAGGGGCTTTCCCTCCACTTT.

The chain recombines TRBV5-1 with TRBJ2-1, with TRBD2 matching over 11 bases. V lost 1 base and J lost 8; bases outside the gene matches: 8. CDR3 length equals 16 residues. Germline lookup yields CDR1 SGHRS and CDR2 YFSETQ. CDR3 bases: TGCGCCAGCAGCTTGATGTTAACTAGCGGGAGTTATGAGCAGTTCTTC. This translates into CASSLMLTSGSYEQFF.

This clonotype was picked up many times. CDR3 DNA: TGTGCCAGCAGTTCGGGACAGCGAGCCACTGAAGCTTTCTTT. Protein: CASSSGQRATEAFF. The chain is built from TRBV12-3 or TRBV12-4 and TRBJ1-1; 7 nucleotides line up with TRBD1. With 4 bases clipped from V and 4 bases from J, the junction kept 6 bases outside the gene matches. The CDR3 totals 14 residues.

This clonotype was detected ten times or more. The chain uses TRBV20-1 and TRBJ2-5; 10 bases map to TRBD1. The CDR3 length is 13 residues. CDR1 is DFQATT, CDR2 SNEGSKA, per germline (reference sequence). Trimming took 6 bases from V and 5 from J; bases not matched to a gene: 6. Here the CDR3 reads CSAMTGGEETQYF. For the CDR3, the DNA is TGCAGTGCCATGACAGGGGGCGAGGAGACCCAGTACTTC.

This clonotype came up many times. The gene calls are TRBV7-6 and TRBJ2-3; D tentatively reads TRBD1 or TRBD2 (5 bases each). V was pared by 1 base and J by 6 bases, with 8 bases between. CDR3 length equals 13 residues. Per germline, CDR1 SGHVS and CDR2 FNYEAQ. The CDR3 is CASSLVGVDTQYF. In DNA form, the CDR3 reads TGTGCCAGCAGCTTAGTGGGGGTGGATACGCAGTATTTT.

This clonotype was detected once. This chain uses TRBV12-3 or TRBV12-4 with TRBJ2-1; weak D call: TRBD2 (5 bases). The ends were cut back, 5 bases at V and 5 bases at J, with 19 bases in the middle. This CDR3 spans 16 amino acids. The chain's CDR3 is CASSSRRWVANNEQFF. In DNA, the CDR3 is TGTGCCAGCAGTAGCCGGAGGTGGGTTGCTAACAATGAGCAGTTCTTC.